A single TCR beta chain is shown here with its context. Its antigen is currently not known. No base-level quality is on record; no much larger clone is a single base apart. These data belong to a study of blood T cell repertoires in COVID-19 (dated by TCRdb to 2018 to 2020). Regarding the complete study: Collaborator samples came from the United States, Italy and Spain and covered acute and convalescent phases of COVID-19. The material from the prospective study consisted of cDNA or gDNA derived from T cells, B-cell-depleted T cells, or PBMCs. Subjects who had been exposed to COVID-19, were actively infected with it, or had recovered from it provided the deeply sampled blood TCRbeta repertoires that made up the dataset. The samples were drawn from two sources: the first 160 participants of the ongoing ImmuneRACE study, and 950 to 1,500 subjects contributed by 6 global collaborators. Where available, HLA class I and class II types were obtained from metadata supplied by the sample provider rather than from assay-based typing. The repertoires were released in a freely available public database intended as a resource for research on the immune response to SARS-CoV-2. Nearly every sample came with metadata listing a de-identified subject ID, COVID-19 status, age in years and sex. The paper's findings and limits, for the study overall: How much clinical and demographic metadata was included differed by source and by participant, and the metadata was provided uncurated.

Collaborating institutions collected whole blood in K2EDTA tubes following their own protocols. Collaborator samples were shipped for TCRbeta analysis as frozen whole blood, isolated PBMCs, or DNA extracted from either sample type. TCRbeta CDR3 regions were amplified from genomic DNA using the immunoSEQ Assay, a bias-controlled multiplex PCR. In the source study's methods: Nucleated cell counts per sample were estimated from amplification of reference gene primers within the assay. To quantify the absolute abundance of each unique TCRbeta CDR3 rearrangement, sequence reads were collapsed and filtered. For each sample, productive Simpson clonality was calculated as the square root of Simpson's diversity index across productive rearrangements. Here the immuneACCESS table is served through TCRdb, limited to in-frame sequences with V and J called. Missing clones are a known gap in these copies; in checked studies unresolved V genes cover under half, and the rest lacks a known reason. V and J calls plus clone size are reproduced from that table; the DNA served to infer D and trimming. For this sample there are under 40,000 clones; around 96% appear just once. The ten top clones hold around 4% of the sample.

This clonotype was sampled from a human donor with active COVID-19. The donor label of this sample is uncertain. What was sequenced was peripheral blood.

The CDR3 in this case is CASSPNQDSRYTF. Here is the DNA: TGTGCCAGCAGCCCCAACCAGGACAGCCGATACACCTTC. The rearranged segments are TRBV3-1 (or the pseudogene TRBV3-2) and TRBJ1-2; a tentative D match to TRBD1 spans 6 bases. The CDR3 runs 13 amino acids, cysteine and phenylalanine included. Just CDR3 DNA is preserved here, 39 bases in frame from base 1. The V end loses 4 bases and the J end loses 11 bases, and a stretch of 17 bases separates them. In the germline V gene (reference sequence), CDR1 corresponds to LGHDT and CDR2 to YNNKEL.